The T cell receptor (beta chain) described here comes from a study of T cell changes during pregnancy in multiple sclerosis. CDR3 length: 15 residues. Germline CDR1 and CDR2: KGHSH and LQKENI. V was cut by 3 bases and J by 7 bases, with 18 bases left in between. Generated by immunoSEQ multiplex PCR, the TCRdb table keeps only in-frame clones and is missing some. The data show 90,000 or so clones, with about 90% seen just once and 3.5% held by the top ten. This clonotype was sampled from a female donor in good health, serving as a control in a pregnancy study. Some clones in this sample may be carry-over from other donors' samples. The starting material was PBMCs, obtained in the first trimester of pregnancy. This rearrangement joins TRBV18 to TRBJ1-2, with D maybe TRBD1 (5 bases). The CDR3 reads CASSPPRAQVRGYTF. The DNA for the CDR3 is TGTGCCAGCTCACCCCCACGAGCACAGGTCCGTGGCTACACCTTC.